The entry that follows covers one T cell receptor (beta chain) sequence. This sample was included in a study of OX40 agonist ivuxolimab in advanced cancers. The V gene's germline CDR1 is SEHNR and CDR2 FQNEAQ (reference sequence). Trimming stripped 5 bases from V and 2 bases from J, with 14 bases between. The CDR3 spans 15 residues. Sequencing was performed with immunoSEQ multiplex PCR; in TCRdb, only in-frame clones are kept and a portion is missing. The data contain 65,000 to 95,000 clones, about 90% of them singletons. This TCR derives from an adult with an advanced solid tumor such as melanoma, head and neck, liver or kidney cancer. Here the sequenced sample was CD4+ or CD8+ T cells sorted from blood, taken in a trial of the OX40 agonist ivuxolimab. This sequence joins TRBV7-9 and TRBJ2-3; D may be TRBD2 (6 bases). The CDR3 sequence: CASSPPSVHTDTQYF. In DNA, the CDR3 is TGTGCCAGCAGCCCACCTAGCGTCCACACAGATACGCAGTATTTT.